This TCR beta chain was sequenced for a study of control samples from healthy donors and cancer patients. The CDR3 extends over 13 amino acids. In germline, CDR1 is MNHNS, CDR2 SASEGT. The V end lost 1 base, the J end lost 1 base, and 4 bases lay between the germline ends. Profiled with immunoSEQ multiplex PCR; TCRdb holds only in-frame clones, not every one. The sample records about 120,000 clones, around nine tenths being singletons. Sequencing input: blood. This TCR was recovered from a young man in good health. The chain employs TRBV6-1 and TRBJ2-5; D is undetermined. CDR3 sequence (DNA): TGTGCCAGCAGTGAAGGGACCCAAGAGACCCAGTACTTC. This encodes CASSEGTQETQYF.